The source of this T cell receptor beta chain is a study of blood T cell repertoires in COVID-19. The CDR3 spans 13 residues. V lost 4 bases, J lost 10 bases, and 8 bases stayed unmatched. Per germline, CDR1 SGHNT and CDR2 YYREEE (reference sequence). The assay was immunoSEQ multiplex PCR, and TCRdb's table has in-frame clones only and misses some. Of under 80,000 clones listed, around 87% are singletons. The sample comprised peripheral blood. This clonotype originated in a man in his 70s with acute or convalescent COVID-19. The chain carries TRBV5-4 and TRBJ2-1; 7 bases line up with TRBD1. The CDR3, as DNA: TGTGCCAGCAGCGGAGGACAGGTCACGGAGCAGTTCTTC. Translating gives CASSGGQVTEQFF.